A selection of T cell receptor beta chains follows, all from one sample in a study of early T cells in non-severe SARS-CoV-2 infection. In TCRdb, the 5' RACE reads were re-called with MiXCR into one record per CDR3 protein. The data show about 49,000 distinct CDR3 sequences, less than 15% seen once. The starting material was whole blood, obtained at baseline. These receptors were collected from an adult who was a healthcare worker with PCR-confirmed SARS-CoV-2 infection or an uninfected control (not recorded which). Each CDR3 is given with its conserved first and last residue. Each record gives: CDR3 protein, CDR3 DNA, clone size, D gene, J gene, V gene. The D gene is left open where the match is weak. Only part of the rows carry a size: once, few, many, or a class if the clone is expanded.

CDR3aa: CASSFWQTTQETQYF; CDR3nt: TGTGCCAGCAGTTTTTGGCAGACCACCCAAGAGACCCAGTACTTC; abundance: few; d_gene: .; j_gene: TRBJ2-5; v_gene: TRBV28
CDR3aa: CASSLRQNLNEKLFF; CDR3nt: TGTGCCAGCAGCCTCCGACAGAACCTCAATGAAAAACTGTTTTTT; abundance: .; d_gene: .; j_gene: TRBJ1-4; v_gene: TRBV7-2
CDR3aa: CAISEGQTISSYEQYF; CDR3nt: TGTGCCATCAGTGAGGGACAGACAATTAGCTCCTACGAGCAGTACTTC; abundance: .; d_gene: .; j_gene: TRBJ2-7; v_gene: TRBV10-3
CDR3aa: CASSLNGQKYF; CDR3nt: TGTGCCAGCAGCTTAAACGGACAAAAGTACTTC; abundance: .; d_gene: .; j_gene: TRBJ2-7; v_gene: TRBV7-9
CDR3aa: CSARDQRSGPDTQYF; CDR3nt: TGCAGTGCTAGAGATCAAAGGTCGGGACCAGATACGCAGTATTTT; abundance: few; d_gene: .; j_gene: TRBJ2-3; v_gene: TRBV20-1
CDR3aa: CAISEGNEQFF; CDR3nt: TGTGCCATCAGTGAGGGCAATGAGCAGTTCTTC; abundance: many; d_gene: .; j_gene: TRBJ2-1; v_gene: TRBV10-3
CDR3aa: CASSPSVGAERLHF; CDR3nt: TGTGCCAGCAGCCCTAGCGTCGGGGCGGAACGGCTCCACTTT; abundance: .; d_gene: .; j_gene: TRBJ1-6; v_gene: TRBV7-2
CDR3aa: CASSQEENYEQYF; CDR3nt: TGCGCCAGCAGCCAAGAGGAAAACTACGAGCAGTACTTC; abundance: few; d_gene: .; j_gene: TRBJ2-7; v_gene: TRBV4-1
CDR3aa: CATSRERLGHYEQYF; CDR3nt: TGTGCCACCAGCAGAGAACGGCTAGGGCACTACGAGCAGTACTTC; abundance: .; d_gene: .; j_gene: TRBJ2-7; v_gene: TRBV15
CDR3aa: CASSLVGVPGQYF; CDR3nt: TGTGCCAGCAGCTTAGTAGGGGTCCCCGGGCAGTACTTC; abundance: many; d_gene: .; j_gene: TRBJ2-7; v_gene: TRBV7-8
CDR3aa: CSAREGNPYNEQFF; CDR3nt: TGCAGTGCTAGAGAGGGGAACCCTTACAATGAGCAGTTCTTC; abundance: few; d_gene: .; j_gene: TRBJ2-1; v_gene: TRBV20-1
CDR3aa: CATSDAWTGGAGELFF; CDR3nt: TGTGCCACCAGTGACGCCTGGACAGGGGGAGCCGGGGAGCTGTTTTTT; abundance: few; d_gene: TRBD1; j_gene: TRBJ2-2; v_gene: TRBV24-1
CDR3aa: CASNPTVGLAPNVAAKNIQYF; CDR3nt: TGTGCCAGCAACCCTACGGTTGGTCTAGCCCCGAACGTGGCAGCCAAAAACATTCAGTACTTC; abundance: few; d_gene: .; j_gene: TRBJ2-4; v_gene: TRBV28
CDR3aa: CASSLYGLAGGAYEQYF; CDR3nt: TGTGCCAGCAGCTTATATGGGCTAGCGGGAGGTGCTTACGAGCAGTACTTC; abundance: many; d_gene: TRBD2; j_gene: TRBJ2-7; v_gene: TRBV7-2
CDR3aa: CASSQDPRRAGANVLTF; CDR3nt: TGTGCCAGCAGCCAAGACCCGCGGAGGGCTGGGGCCAACGTCCTGACTTTC; abundance: few; d_gene: .; j_gene: TRBJ2-6; v_gene: TRBV3-1
CDR3aa: CASNDRDRGTEAFF; CDR3nt: TGTGCCAGCAACGACCGGGACAGAGGCACTGAAGCTTTCTTT; abundance: few; d_gene: TRBD1; j_gene: TRBJ1-1; v_gene: TRBV2
CDR3aa: CASSQATGINQPQHF; CDR3nt: TGTGCCAGCAGCCAAGCGACAGGGATCAATCAGCCCCAGCATTTT; abundance: many; d_gene: TRBD1; j_gene: TRBJ1-5; v_gene: TRBV7-2
CDR3aa: CASSQEWGLATDTQYF; CDR3nt: TGCGCCAGCAGCCAAGAATGGGGACTAGCAACAGATACGCAGTATTTT; abundance: .; d_gene: TRBD2; j_gene: TRBJ2-3; v_gene: TRBV4-3
CDR3aa: CASSSGTDYNEQFF; CDR3nt: TGTGCCAGCAGCTCAGGGACAGACTACAATGAGCAGTTCTTC; abundance: few; d_gene: TRBD1; j_gene: TRBJ2-1; v_gene: TRBV11-2
CDR3aa: CASRSRAGDGNTIYF; CDR3nt: TGTGCCAGCAGGTCCCGTGCAGGGGATGGAAACACCATATATTTT; abundance: .; d_gene: .; j_gene: TRBJ1-3; v_gene: TRBV28
CDR3aa: CASSQVEWAGYSNQPQHF; CDR3nt: TGTGCCAGCAGCCAAGTAGAATGGGCGGGGTATAGCAATCAGCCCCAGCATTTT; abundance: .; d_gene: .; j_gene: TRBJ1-5; v_gene: TRBV3-2
CDR3aa: CASSYGRGQGSYEQYF; CDR3nt: TGTGCCAGCAGCTACGGACGGGGACAGGGTTCCTACGAGCAGTACTTC; abundance: many; d_gene: TRBD1; j_gene: TRBJ2-7; v_gene: TRBV7-3
CDR3aa: CASSLTPSLEAKNIQYF; CDR3nt: TGTGCCAGCAGCTTGACCCCATCGCTGGAGGCCAAAAACATTCAGTACTTC; abundance: many; d_gene: .; j_gene: TRBJ2-4; v_gene: TRBV7-2
CDR3aa: CASSSQGQPQHF; CDR3nt: TGTGCCAGCAGCTCCCAAGGGCAGCCCCAGCATTTT; abundance: few; d_gene: .; j_gene: TRBJ1-5; v_gene: TRBV5-5
CDR3aa: CSAPKPASGSRETQYF; CDR3nt: TGCAGTGCCCCCAAGCCGGCTAGCGGGAGTCGGGAGACCCAGTACTTC; abundance: .; d_gene: TRBD2; j_gene: TRBJ2-5; v_gene: TRBV20-1
CDR3aa: CASSIGTLAKNIQYF; CDR3nt: TGTGCCAGTAGTATAGGAACGCTAGCCAAAAACATTCAGTACTTC; abundance: .; d_gene: .; j_gene: TRBJ2-4; v_gene: TRBV19
CDR3aa: CASSESGQGYEQYF; CDR3nt: TGCGCCAGCAGTGAGTCGGGACAGGGCTACGAGCAGTACTTC; abundance: many; d_gene: TRBD1; j_gene: TRBJ2-7; v_gene: TRBV10-2
CDR3aa: CASSFQGRTGELFF; CDR3nt: TGCGCCAGCAGCTTTCAGGGCCGCACCGGGGAGCTGTTTTTT; abundance: few; d_gene: .; j_gene: TRBJ2-2; v_gene: TRBV5-1
CDR3aa: CASSPQGREQFF; CDR3nt: TGTGCCAGCAGCCCGCAGGGGCGTGAGCAGTTCTTC; abundance: many; d_gene: .; j_gene: TRBJ2-1; v_gene: TRBV7-3
CDR3aa: CAWRTSRRYLAKNIQYF; CDR3nt: TGTGCCTGGCGGACTAGCCGACGTTACTTAGCCAAAAACATTCAGTACTTC; abundance: few; d_gene: TRBD2; j_gene: TRBJ2-4; v_gene: TRBV30
CDR3aa: CASKGKAYEQYF; CDR3nt: TGTGCCAGCAAGGGAAAGGCCTACGAGCAGTACTTC; abundance: .; d_gene: .; j_gene: TRBJ2-7; v_gene: TRBV6-6
CDR3aa: CASSLAAGAWPQHF; CDR3nt: TGTGCCAGCAGCTTGGCCGCGGGGGCTTGGCCCCAGCATTTT; abundance: many; d_gene: .; j_gene: TRBJ1-5; v_gene: TRBV5-5
CDR3aa: CSARTGGPYEQYF; CDR3nt: TGCAGTGCTCGGACAGGGGGGCCCTACGAGCAGTACTTC; abundance: .; d_gene: TRBD1; j_gene: TRBJ2-7; v_gene: TRBV20-1
CDR3aa: CASSGTPQETQYF; CDR3nt: TGTGCCAGCAGCGGGACACCACAAGAGACCCAGTACTTC; abundance: .; d_gene: .; j_gene: TRBJ2-5; v_gene: TRBV7-9
CDR3aa: CASSVEGGAGQETQYF; CDR3nt: TGTGCCAGCAGCGTAGAGGGCGGGGCAGGACAAGAGACCCAGTACTTC; abundance: few; d_gene: .; j_gene: TRBJ2-5; v_gene: TRBV9
CDR3aa: CASSQTTGSLVLAFF; CDR3nt: TGTGCCAGCAGCCAGACGACAGGGTCTCTGGTTCTAGCTTTCTTT; abundance: .; d_gene: TRBD1; j_gene: TRBJ1-1; v_gene: TRBV14
CDR3aa: CASSWGFGQFTYEQYF; CDR3nt: TGTGCCAGCAGTTGGGGGTTTGGACAGTTTACCTACGAGCAGTACTTC; abundance: .; d_gene: .; j_gene: TRBJ2-7; v_gene: TRBV28
CDR3aa: CASSAGTGLAFF; CDR3nt: TGCGCCAGCAGCGCCGGGACGGGCTTGGCTTTCTTT; abundance: few; d_gene: .; j_gene: TRBJ1-1; v_gene: TRBV5-1